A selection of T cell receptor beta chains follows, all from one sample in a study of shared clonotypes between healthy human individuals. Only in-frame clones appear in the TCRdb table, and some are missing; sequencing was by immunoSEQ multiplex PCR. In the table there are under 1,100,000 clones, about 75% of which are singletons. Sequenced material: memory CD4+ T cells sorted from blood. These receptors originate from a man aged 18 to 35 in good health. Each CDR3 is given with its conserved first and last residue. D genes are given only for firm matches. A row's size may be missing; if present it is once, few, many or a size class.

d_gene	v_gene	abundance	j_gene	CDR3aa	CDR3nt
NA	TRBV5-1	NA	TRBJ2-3	CASSLDGTTSTDTQYF	TGCGCCAGCAGCTTGGATGGTACCACTAGCACAGATACGCAGTATTTT
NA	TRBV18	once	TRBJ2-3	CASSPLRGPSTDTQYF	TGTGCCAGCTCACCACTTCGAGGGCCCAGCACAGATACGCAGTATTTT
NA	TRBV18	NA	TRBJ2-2	CASSPPGRVNTGELFF	TGTGCCAGCTCACCACCAGGACGGGTGAACACCGGGGAGCTGTTTTTT
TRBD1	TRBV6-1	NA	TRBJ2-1	CASMRTGGWLSDKFF	TGTGCCAGCATGAGGACAGGGGGTTGGTTGTCGGATAAGTTCTTC
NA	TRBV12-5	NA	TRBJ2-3	CASGYESTQYF	TGTGCTAGTGGTTATGAGAGTACGCAGTATTTT
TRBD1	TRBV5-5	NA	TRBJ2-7	CASSLEVTGGRSYEQYF	TGTGCCAGCAGCTTGGAGGTTACAGGGGGAAGATCCTACGAGCAGTACTTC
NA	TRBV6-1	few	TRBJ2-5	CASSDPVVTQETQYF	TGTGCCAGCAGTGACCCGGTTGTGACTCAAGAGACCCAGTACTTC
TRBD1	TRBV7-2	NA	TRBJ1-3	CASSARDRASGNTIYF	TGTGCCAGCAGCGCCCGGGACAGAGCCTCTGGAAACACCATATATTTT
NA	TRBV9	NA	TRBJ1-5	CASSPRQINQPQHF	TGTGCCAGCAGCCCAAGACAGATTAATCAGCCCCAGCATTTT
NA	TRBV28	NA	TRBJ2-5	CASSPGGQQEETQYF	TGTGCCAGCAGTCCGGGAGGACAGCAGGAGGAGACCCAGTACTTC
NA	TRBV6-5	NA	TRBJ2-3	CASRNPGQRVDTQYF	TGTGCCAGCCGCAATCCGGGACAGCGGGTAGATACGCAGTATTTT
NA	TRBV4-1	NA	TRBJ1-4	CASSQDGGAATNEKLFF	TGCGCCAGCAGCCAAGATGGAGGGGCCGCAACTAATGAAAAACTGTTTTTT
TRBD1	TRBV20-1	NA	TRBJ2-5	CSAHHRDSQYF	TGCAGTGCCCACCACCGGGACAGCCAGTACTTC
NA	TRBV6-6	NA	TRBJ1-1	CASSYQGNTEAFF	TGTGCCAGCAGTTACCAGGGGAACACTGAAGCTTTCTTT
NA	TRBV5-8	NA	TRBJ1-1	CASSLSRPNPNTEAFF	TGTGCCAGCAGCTTGTCTCGCCCCAACCCGAACACTGAAGCTTTCTTT
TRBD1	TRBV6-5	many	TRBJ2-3	CATQGQGADTQYF	TGTGCCACTCAGGGACAGGGGGCAGATACGCAGTATTTT
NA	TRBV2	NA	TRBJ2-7	CASTEAYEQYF	TGTGCCAGCACAGAGGCCTACGAGCAGTACTTC
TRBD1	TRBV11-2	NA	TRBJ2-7	CASSSRGQGFHEQYF	TGTGCCAGCAGCTCTAGGGGACAGGGTTTTCACGAGCAGTACTTC
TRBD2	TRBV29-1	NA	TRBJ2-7	CSVTSGSSLSYEQYF	TGCAGCGTGACTAGCGGGAGCTCCCTCTCCTACGAGCAGTACTTC
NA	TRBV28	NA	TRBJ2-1	CASSFLVSGAYNEQFF	TGTGCCAGCAGTTTTTTAGTTAGCGGTGCCTACAATGAGCAGTTCTTC
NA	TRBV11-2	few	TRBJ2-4	CASSSEGNIQYF	TGTGCCAGCAGCTCCGAGGGAAACATTCAGTACTTC
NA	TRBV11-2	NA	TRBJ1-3	CASSLTGALSGNTIYF	TGTGCCAGCAGCTTAACGGGGGCTCTCTCTGGAAACACCATATATTTT
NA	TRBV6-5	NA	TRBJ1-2	CASSYQGWGGYTF	TGTGCCAGCAGTTATCAAGGGTGGGGTGGCTACACCTTC
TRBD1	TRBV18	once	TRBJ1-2	CASSPGQSPSYGYTF	TGTGCCAGCTCACCGGGACAGAGCCCATCCTATGGCTACACCTTC
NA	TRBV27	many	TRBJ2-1	CASSLRGDNEQFF	TGTGCCAGCAGTTTAAGAGGGGACAATGAGCAGTTCTTC
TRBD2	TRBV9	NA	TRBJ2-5	CASSVGVAGGRTETQYF	TGTGCCAGCAGCGTAGGTGTAGCGGGGGGGCGGACGGAGACCCAGTACTTC
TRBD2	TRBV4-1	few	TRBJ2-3	CASSNRLAGDTQYF	TGCGCCAGCAGCAACAGACTAGCGGGAGATACGCAGTATTTT
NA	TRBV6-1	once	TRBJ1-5	CASRPSGGNQPQHF	TGTGCCAGCAGACCTTCCGGGGGGAATCAGCCCCAGCATTTT
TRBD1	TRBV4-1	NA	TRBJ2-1	CASSLSLTGYDEQFF	TGCGCCAGCAGCCTATCCTTGACAGGGTATGATGAGCAGTTCTTC
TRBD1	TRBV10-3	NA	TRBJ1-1	CAIGPDRATEAFF	TGTGCCATTGGACCAGACAGGGCCACTGAAGCTTTCTTT
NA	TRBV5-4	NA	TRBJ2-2	CASSGVGGGELFF	TGTGCCAGCAGCGGGGTCGGAGGCGGGGAGCTGTTTTTT
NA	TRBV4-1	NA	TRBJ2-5	CASSQDKLERETQYF	TGCGCCAGCAGCCAAGATAAGCTAGAGCGGGAGACCCAGTACTTC
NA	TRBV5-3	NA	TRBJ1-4	CARSVRGEKLFF	TGTGCCAGATCTGTACGGGGGGAAAAACTGTTTTTT
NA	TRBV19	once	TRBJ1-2	CASSIGGINYGYTF	TGTGCCAGTAGTATCGGGGGAATCAACTATGGCTACACCTTC
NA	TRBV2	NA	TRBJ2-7	CASRLDRGISREQYF	TGTGCCAGCAGGCTGGACAGAGGGATATCTCGGGAGCAGTACTTC
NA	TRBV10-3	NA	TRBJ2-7	CAISESTLASGSIEQYF	TGTGCCATCAGTGAGTCCACCCTAGCCTCCGGTTCCATCGAGCAGTACTTC
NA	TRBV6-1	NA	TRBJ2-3	CASSGPGLGLTDTQYF	TGTGCCAGCAGTGGACCTGGACTGGGACTCACAGATACGCAGTATTTT
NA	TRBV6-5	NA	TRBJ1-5	CASSYGPNQPQHF	TGTGCCAGCAGTTATGGCCCCAATCAGCCCCAGCATTTT
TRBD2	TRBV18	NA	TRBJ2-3	CASCRDYTADTQYF	TGTGCCAGCTGCCGGGACTACACCGCAGATACGCAGTATTTT
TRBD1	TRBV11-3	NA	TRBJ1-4	CASSQGQGEKLFF	TGTGCCAGCAGCCAAGGACAGGGTGAAAAACTGTTTTTT
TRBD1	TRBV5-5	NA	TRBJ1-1	CASSSTTGSFLGAEAFF	TGTGCCAGCAGCTCGACGACAGGGAGCTTCCTTGGGGCTGAAGCTTTCTTT
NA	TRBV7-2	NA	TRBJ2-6	CASTEPSGANVLTF	TGTGCCAGCACCGAACCCTCTGGGGCCAACGTCCTGACTTTC
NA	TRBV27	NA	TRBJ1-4	CASSYTGPGEGEKLFF	TGTGCCAGCAGTTACACGGGGCCCGGGGAGGGTGAAAAACTGTTTTTT
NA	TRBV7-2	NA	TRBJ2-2	CASSFESRGTGELFF	TGTGCCAGCAGCTTTGAATCAAGAGGCACCGGGGAGCTGTTTTTT
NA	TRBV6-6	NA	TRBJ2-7	CASSLPGLSYEQYF	TGTGCCAGCAGTCTGCCGGGACTTTCCTACGAGCAGTACTTC
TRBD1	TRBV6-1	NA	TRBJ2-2	CATSSGGLKAGELFF	TGTGCCACCTCGTCAGGGGGCCTTAAGGCCGGGGAGCTGTTTTTT
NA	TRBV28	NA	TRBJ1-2	CASRPPPQGGYTF	TGTGCCAGCAGACCACCCCCCCAGGGGGGCTACACCTTC
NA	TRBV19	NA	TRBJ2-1	CASSRLRSGNHNEQFF	TGTGCCAGTAGTCGCCTTAGGTCAGGGAATCACAATGAGCAGTTCTTC
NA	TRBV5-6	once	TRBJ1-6	CASSSTRINSPLHF	TGTGCCAGCAGTTCGACCAGGATAAATTCACCCCTCCACTTT
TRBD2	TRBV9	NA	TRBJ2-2	CASSPRLADTGELFF	TGTGCCAGCAGCCCCAGACTAGCAGACACCGGGGAGCTGTTTTTT
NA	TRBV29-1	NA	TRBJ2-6	CSVWSGSGANVLTF	TGCAGCGTCTGGAGCGGCTCTGGGGCCAACGTCCTGACTTTC
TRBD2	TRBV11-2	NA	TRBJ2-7	CASSHGLAGTEQYF	TGTGCCAGCAGCCACGGACTAGCGGGAACCGAGCAGTACTTC
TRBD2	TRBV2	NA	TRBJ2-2	CASRSGLAFGELFF	TGTGCCAGCAGGTCGGGACTAGCGTTCGGGGAGCTGTTTTTT
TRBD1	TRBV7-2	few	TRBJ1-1	CASSTTQGGTEAFF	TGTGCCAGCAGCACAACACAGGGGGGCACTGAAGCTTTCTTT